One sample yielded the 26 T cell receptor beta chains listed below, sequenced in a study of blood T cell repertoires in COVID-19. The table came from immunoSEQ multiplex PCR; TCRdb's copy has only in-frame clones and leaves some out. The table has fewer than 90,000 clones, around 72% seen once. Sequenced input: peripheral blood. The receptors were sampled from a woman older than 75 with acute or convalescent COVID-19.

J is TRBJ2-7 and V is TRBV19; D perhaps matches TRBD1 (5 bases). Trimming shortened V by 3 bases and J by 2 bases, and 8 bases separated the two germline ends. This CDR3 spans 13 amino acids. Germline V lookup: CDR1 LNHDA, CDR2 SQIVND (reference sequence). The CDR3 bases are TGTGCCAGTAGTATCGACAGAACCTACGAGCAGTACTTC. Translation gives CASSIDRTYEQYF.

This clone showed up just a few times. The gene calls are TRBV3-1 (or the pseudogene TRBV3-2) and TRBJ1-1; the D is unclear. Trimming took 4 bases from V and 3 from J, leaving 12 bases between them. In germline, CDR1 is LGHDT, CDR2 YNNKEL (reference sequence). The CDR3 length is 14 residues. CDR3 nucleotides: TGTGCCAGCAGCCTAGCAACCGGGGACACTGAAGCTTTCTTT. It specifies CASSLATGDTEAFF.

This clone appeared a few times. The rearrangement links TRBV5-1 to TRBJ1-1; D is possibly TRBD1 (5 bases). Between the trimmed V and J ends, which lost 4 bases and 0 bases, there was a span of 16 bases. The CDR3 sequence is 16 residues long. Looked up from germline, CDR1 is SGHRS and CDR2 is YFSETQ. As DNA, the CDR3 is TGCGCCAGCAGCCACCTATCGGGGGGGATGAACACTGAAGCTTTCTTT. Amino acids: CASSHLSGGMNTEAFF. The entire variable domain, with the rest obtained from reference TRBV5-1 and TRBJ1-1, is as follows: KAGVTQTPRYLIKTRGQQVTLSCSPISGHRSVSWYQQTPGQGLQFLFEYFSETQRNKGNFPGRFSGRQFSNSRSEMNVSTLELGDSALYLCASSHLSGGMNTEAFFGQGTRLTVV.

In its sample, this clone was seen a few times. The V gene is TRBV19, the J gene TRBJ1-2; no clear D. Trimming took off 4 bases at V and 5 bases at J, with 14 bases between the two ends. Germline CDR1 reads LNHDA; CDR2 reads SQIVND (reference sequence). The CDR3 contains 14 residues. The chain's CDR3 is CASSKGSRTYGYTF. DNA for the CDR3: TGTGCCAGTAGTAAAGGGAGTAGAACTTATGGCTACACCTTC.

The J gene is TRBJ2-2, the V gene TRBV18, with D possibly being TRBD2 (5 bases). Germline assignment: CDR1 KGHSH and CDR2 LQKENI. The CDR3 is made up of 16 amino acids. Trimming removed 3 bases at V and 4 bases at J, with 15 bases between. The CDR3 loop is CASSPSQKAGTGELFF. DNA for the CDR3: TGTGCCAGCTCACCGAGTCAGAAGGCGGGCACCGGGGAGCTGTTTTTT.

The CDR3 loop is CASSTDRLTYGYTF. CDR3 DNA sequence: TGTGCCAGCAGCACCGACAGGCTCACCTATGGCTACACCTTC. V usage is TRBV6-5 and J usage is TRBJ1-2, with TRBD1 as a possible D gene (6 bases). CDR3 length equals 14 residues. With 6 bases removed from V and 4 bases from J, the gap between germline ends came to 15 bases. Germline CDR1 and CDR2: MNHEY and SVGAGI.

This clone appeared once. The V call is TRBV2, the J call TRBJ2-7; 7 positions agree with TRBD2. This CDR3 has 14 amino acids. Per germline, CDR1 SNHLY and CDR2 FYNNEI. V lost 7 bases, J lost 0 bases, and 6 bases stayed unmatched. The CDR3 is CASKPAGTSYEQYF. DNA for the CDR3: TGTGCCAGCAAGCCAGCGGGGACCTCCTACGAGCAGTACTTC.

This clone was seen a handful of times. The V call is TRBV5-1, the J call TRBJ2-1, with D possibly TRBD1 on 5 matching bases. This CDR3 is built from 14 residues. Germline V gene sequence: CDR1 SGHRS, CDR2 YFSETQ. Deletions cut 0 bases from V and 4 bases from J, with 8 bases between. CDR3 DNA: TGCGCCAGCAGCTTGGAGGGGCGGTACAATGAGCAGTTCTTC. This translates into CASSLEGRYNEQFF.

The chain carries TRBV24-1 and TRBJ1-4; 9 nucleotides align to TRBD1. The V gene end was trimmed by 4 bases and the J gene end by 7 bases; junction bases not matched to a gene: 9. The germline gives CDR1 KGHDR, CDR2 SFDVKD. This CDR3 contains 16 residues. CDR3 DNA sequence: TGTGCCACCAGTGAGCCACGACAGGGGGGAGGTGAAAAACTGTTTTTT. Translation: CATSEPRQGGGEKLFF.

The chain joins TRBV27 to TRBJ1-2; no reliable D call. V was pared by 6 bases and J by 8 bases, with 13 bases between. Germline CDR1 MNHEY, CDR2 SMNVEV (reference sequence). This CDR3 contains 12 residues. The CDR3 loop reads CASRTYPGGYTF. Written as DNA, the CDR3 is TGTGCCAGCAGGACTTACCCGGGGGGCTACACCTTC.

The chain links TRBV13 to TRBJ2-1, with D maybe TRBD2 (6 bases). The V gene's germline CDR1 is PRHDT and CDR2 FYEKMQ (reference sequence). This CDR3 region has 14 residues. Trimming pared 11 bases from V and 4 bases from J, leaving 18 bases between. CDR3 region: CASSTSRTYNEQFF. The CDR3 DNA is TGTGCCTCCTCCACTAGCCGGACTTACAATGAGCAGTTCTTC.

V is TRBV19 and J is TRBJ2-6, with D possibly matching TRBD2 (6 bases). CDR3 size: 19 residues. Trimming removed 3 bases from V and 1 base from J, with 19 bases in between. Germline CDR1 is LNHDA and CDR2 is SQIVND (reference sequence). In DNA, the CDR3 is TGTGCCAGTAGTATTAGACGGGAGCTTTTACCTTCTGGGGCCAACGTCCTGACTTTC. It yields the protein CASSIRRELLPSGANVLTF.

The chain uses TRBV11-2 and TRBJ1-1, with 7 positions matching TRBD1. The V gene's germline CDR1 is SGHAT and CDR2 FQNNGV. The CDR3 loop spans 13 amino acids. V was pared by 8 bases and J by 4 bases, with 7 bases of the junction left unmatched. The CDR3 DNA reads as TGTGCCAGCGAATATCGACAGGGCACTGAAGCTTTCTTT. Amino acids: CASEYRQGTEAFF.

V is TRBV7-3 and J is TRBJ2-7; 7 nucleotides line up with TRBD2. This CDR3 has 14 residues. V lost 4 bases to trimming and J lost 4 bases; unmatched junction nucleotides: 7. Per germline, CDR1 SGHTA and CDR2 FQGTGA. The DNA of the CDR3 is TGTGCCAGCAGCTCAACAGCGGGGTCGTACGAGCAGTACTTC. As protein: CASSSTAGSYEQYF.

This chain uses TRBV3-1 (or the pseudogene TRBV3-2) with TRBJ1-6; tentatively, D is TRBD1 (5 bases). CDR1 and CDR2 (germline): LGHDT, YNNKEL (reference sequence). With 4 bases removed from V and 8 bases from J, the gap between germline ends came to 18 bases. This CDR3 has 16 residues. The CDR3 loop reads CASSLRGVGEYSPLHF. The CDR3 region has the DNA TGTGCCAGCAGCCTACGGGGGGTGGGGGAATATTCACCCCTCCACTTT.

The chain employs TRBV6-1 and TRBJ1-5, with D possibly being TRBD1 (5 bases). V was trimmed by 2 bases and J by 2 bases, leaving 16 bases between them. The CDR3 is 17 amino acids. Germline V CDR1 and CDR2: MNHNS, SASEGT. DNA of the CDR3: TGTGCCAGCAGTGAAATCGCATGGGGCGGGGGCAATCAGCCCCAGCATTTT. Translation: CASSEIAWGGGNQPQHF.

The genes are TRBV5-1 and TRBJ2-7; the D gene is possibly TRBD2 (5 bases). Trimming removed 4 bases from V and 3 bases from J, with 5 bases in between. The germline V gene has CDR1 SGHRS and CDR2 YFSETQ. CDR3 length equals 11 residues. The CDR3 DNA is TGCGCCAGCAGCGACTACTACGAGCAGTACTTC. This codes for CASSDYYEQYF. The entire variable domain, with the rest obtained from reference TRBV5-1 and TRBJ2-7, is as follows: KAGVTQTPRYLIKTRGQQVTLSCSPISGHRSVSWYQQTPGQGLQFLFEYFSETQRNKGNFPGRFSGRQFSNSRSEMNVSTLELGDSALYLCASSDYYEQYFGPGTRLTVT.

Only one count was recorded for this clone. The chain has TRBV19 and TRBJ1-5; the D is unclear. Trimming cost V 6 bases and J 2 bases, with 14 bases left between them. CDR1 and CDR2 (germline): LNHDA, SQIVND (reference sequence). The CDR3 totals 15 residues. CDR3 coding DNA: TGTGCCAGTAGCCGCTACCGGCGGGGCAATCAGCCCCAGCATTTT. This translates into CASSRYRRGNQPQHF.

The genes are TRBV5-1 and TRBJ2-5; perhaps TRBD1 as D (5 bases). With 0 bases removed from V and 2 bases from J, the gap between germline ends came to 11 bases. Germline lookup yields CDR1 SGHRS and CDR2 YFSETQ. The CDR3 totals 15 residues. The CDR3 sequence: CASSLVPDTQETQYF. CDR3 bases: TGCGCCAGCAGCTTGGTCCCGGACACTCAAGAGACCCAGTACTTC. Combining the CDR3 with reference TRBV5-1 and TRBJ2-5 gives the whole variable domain KAGVTQTPRYLIKTRGQQVTLSCSPISGHRSVSWYQQTPGQGLQFLFEYFSETQRNKGNFPGRFSGRQFSNSRSEMNVSTLELGDSALYLCASSLVPDTQETQYFGPGTRLLVL.

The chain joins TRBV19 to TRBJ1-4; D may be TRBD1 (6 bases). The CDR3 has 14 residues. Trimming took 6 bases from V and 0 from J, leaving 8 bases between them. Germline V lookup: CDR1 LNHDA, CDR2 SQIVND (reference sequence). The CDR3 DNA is TGTGCCAGTAGGGACAGCTCAACTAATGAAAAACTGTTTTTT. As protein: CASRDSSTNEKLFF.

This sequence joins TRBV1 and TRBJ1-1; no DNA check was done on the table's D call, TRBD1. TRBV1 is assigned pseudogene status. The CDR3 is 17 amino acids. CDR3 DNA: TGCACCAGCAGCCAAAGAAATCAGGGGAGATTAGGCCCTGAAGCTTTCTTT. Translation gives CTSSQRNQGRLGPEAFF.

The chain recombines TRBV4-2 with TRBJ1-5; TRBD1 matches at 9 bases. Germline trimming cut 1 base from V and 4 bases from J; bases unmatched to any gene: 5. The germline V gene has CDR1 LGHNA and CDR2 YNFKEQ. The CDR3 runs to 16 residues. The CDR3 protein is CASSQGGTGRNQPQHF. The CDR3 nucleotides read TGTGCCAGCAGCCAAGGCGGGACAGGGCGGAATCAGCCCCAGCATTTT.

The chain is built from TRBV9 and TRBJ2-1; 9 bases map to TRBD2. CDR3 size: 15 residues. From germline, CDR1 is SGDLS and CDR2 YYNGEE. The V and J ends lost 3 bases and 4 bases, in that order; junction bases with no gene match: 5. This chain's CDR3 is CASSARLADYNEQFF. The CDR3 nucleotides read TGTGCCAGCAGCGCCCGACTAGCGGATTACAATGAGCAGTTCTTC.

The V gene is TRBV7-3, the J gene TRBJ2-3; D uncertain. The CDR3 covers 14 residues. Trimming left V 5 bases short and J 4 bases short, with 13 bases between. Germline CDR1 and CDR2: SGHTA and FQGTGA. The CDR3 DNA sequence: TGTGCCAGCAGCCCCTCCCCGCAGGCAGATACGCAGTATTTT. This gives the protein CASSPSPQADTQYF.

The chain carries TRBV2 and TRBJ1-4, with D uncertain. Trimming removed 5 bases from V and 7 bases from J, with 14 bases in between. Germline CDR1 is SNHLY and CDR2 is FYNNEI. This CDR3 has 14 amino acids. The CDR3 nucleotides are TGTGCCAGCAGTTTTGAAACAGACGTTGAAAAACTGTTTTTT. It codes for CASSFETDVEKLFF.

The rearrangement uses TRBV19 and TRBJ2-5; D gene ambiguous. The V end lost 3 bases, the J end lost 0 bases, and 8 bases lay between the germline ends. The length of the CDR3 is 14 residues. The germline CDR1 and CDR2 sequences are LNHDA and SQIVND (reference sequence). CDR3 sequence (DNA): TGTGCCAGTAGTATGCGGCTGAACCAAGAGACCCAGTACTTC. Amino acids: CASSMRLNQETQYF.